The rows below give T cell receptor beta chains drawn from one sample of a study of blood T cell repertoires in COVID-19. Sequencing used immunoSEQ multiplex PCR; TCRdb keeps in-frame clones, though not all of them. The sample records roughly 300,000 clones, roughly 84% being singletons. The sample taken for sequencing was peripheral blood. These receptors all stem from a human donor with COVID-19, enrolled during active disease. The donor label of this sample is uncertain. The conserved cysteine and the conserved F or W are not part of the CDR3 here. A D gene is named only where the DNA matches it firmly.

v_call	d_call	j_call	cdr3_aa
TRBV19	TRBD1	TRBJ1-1	ASSTGTENTEAF
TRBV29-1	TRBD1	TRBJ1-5	SVDYGQGGNQPQH
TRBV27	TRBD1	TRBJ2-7	ASSRSRDRAYEQY
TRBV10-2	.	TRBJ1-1	ASSVRGVNTEAF
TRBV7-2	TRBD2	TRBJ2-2	ASSLVPLAGFPGELF
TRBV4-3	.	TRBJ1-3	ASSQEGTRGNTIY
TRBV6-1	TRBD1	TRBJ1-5	ASSELQGRQPQH
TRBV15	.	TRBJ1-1	ATSRTGNTEAF
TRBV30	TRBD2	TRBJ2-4	AWTPPSGRDIQY
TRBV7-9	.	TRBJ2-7	ASSSRTVSYEQY
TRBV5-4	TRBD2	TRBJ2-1	ASSPRGLAGGKGFRQF
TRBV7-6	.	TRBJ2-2	ASSLEAGTNTGELF
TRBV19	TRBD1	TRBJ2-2	ASSPRDRVAGELF
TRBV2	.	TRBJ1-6	ASSEQGSYNSPLH
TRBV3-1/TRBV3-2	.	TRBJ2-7	ASSPRRDSYEQY
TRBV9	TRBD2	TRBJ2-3	ASSLGLAGGADTQY
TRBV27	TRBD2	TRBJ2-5	ASSLNGGQETQY
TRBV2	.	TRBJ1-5	ASQGFRGNQPQH
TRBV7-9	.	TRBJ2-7	ASSQIQGGQY
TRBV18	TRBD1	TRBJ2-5	ASSPWTGGDETQY
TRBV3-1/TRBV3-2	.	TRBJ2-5	ASSQDRGLGTQY
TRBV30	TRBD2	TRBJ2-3	AWSLGDLAGNLVNTQY
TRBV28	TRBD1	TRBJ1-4	ASRPSTGDEKLF
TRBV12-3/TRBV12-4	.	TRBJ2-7	ASSPTTPYEQY
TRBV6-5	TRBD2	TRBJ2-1	ASTPRGGSREQF
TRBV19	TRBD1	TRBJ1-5	ASSKGQGAVGNQPQH
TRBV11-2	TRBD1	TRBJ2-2	ASSLPTGVVTGELF
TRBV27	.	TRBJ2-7	ASSYGGGLERY
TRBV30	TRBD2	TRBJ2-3	AWSVPSASGYTDTQY
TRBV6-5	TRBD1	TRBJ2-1	ASSPQGYNEQF
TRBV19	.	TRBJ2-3	ASSRDSSTDTQY
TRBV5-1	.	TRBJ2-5	ASSLDGGQEKTQY
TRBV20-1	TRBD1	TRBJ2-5	SASRPGGQSETQY
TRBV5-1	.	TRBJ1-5	ASSLRGRSNQPQH
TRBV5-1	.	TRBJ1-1	ASSLYAGNANTEAF
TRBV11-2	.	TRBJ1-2	ASSLGGRVYGYT
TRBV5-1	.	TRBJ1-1	ASSPDSVRDTEAF
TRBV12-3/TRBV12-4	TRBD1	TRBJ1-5	ASSRGTPRQH
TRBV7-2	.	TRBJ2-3	ASSLAPGEGYTQY
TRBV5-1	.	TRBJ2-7	ASSLGLLTYEQY